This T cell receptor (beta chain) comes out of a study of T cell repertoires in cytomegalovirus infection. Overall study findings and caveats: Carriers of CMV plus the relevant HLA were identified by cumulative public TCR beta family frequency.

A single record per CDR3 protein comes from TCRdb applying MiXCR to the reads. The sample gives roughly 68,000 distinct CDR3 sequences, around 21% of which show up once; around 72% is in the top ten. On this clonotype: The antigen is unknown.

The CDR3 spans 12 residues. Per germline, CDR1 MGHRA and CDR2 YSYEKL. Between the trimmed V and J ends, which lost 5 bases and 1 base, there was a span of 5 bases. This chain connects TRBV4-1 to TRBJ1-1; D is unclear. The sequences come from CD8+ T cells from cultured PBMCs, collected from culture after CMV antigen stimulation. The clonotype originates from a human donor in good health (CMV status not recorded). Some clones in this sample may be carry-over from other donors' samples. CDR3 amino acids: CASSKGNTEAFF. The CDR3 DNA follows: TGCGCCAGCAGCAAGGGGAACACTGAAGCTTTCTTT.